Shown below are 19 T cell receptor beta chains from a single sample sequenced in a study of OX40 agonist ivuxolimab in advanced cancers. Using immunoSEQ multiplex PCR, the repertoire was profiled, and TCRdb retains in-frame clones only, with some absent. The repertoire consists of 95,000 to 100,000 clones, with about 79% occurring once and the leading ten covering more than 1.4%. The sample consisted of CD4+ or CD8+ T cells sorted from blood, taken in a trial of the OX40 agonist ivuxolimab. These receptors originate from an adult with an advanced solid tumor such as melanoma, head and neck, liver or kidney cancer.

Sample share makes this clone medium-sized. The chain combines TRBV7-6 with TRBJ1-6; D ambiguous. CDR3 length equals 15 residues. The V end was cut by 5 bases, the J end by 8 bases, with 16 bases between. CDR1 SGHVS and CDR2 FNYEAQ come from the germline V gene. CDR3: CASSQEGFGDSPLHF. As DNA, the CDR3 is TGTGCCAGCAGCCAAGAGGGATTTGGTGATTCACCCCTCCACTTT. Full variable domain (missing parts from reference TRBV7-6 and TRBJ1-6): GAGVSQSPRYKVTKRGQDVALRCDPISGHVSLYWYRQALGQGPEFLTYFNYEAQQDKSGLPNDRFSAERPEGSISTLTIQRTEQRDSAMYRCASSQEGFGDSPLHFGNGTRLTVT.

This sequence joins TRBV6-6 and TRBJ2-3; the D gene is possibly TRBD2 (5 bases). In germline, CDR1 is MNHNY, CDR2 SVGAGI (reference sequence). Between the trimmed V and J ends, which lost 6 bases and 2 bases, there was a span of 12 bases. The CDR3 loop spans 14 amino acids. CDR3 sequence reads: CASSLGGTTDTQYF. The CDR3 DNA follows: TGTGCCAGCAGCCTCGGAGGCACCACAGATACGCAGTATTTT.

This sequence joins TRBV9 and TRBJ2-5; D unclear. The CDR3 is made up of 14 amino acids. Germline lookup yields CDR1 SGDLS and CDR2 YYNGEE. V shed 0 bases and J shed 5 bases, with 11 bases lying between them. The DNA for the CDR3 is TGTGCCAGCAGCGTAGGGAGTGTCCTCGAGACCCAGTACTTC. It specifies CASSVGSVLETQYF.

The J gene is TRBJ2-3, the V gene TRBV5-8; 9 bases align to TRBD1. There are 16 residues in the CDR3. Germline lookup yields CDR1 SGHTS and CDR2 YDEGEE. The ends lost 0 bases at V and 0 bases at J; junction bases unmatched: 2. This chain's CDR3 is CASSLVGTGSTDTQYF. CDR3 bases: TGTGCCAGCAGCTTGGTAGGGACAGGGAGCACAGATACGCAGTATTTT.

This clone was counted a single time. V gene TRBV11-2 combines with J gene TRBJ2-1; D is uncertain. CDR1 is SGHAT and CDR2 is FQNNGV in the germline V gene. V lost 4 bases and J lost 7, with 11 bases in between. This CDR3 spans 13 amino acids. The CDR3, as DNA: TGTGCCAGCAGCTCACACCTGGGGAATGAGCAGTTCTTC. Amino acid sequence: CASSSHLGNEQFF.

The chain employs TRBV7-2 and TRBJ2-7; D is unclear. CDR3 length equals 13 residues. From germline, CDR1 is SGHTA and CDR2 FQGNSA. V was trimmed by 5 bases and J by 2 bases, leaving 10 bases between them. This chain's CDR3 is CASSRRDTYEQYF. The DNA for the CDR3 is TGTGCCAGCAGCCGTAGAGACACCTACGAGCAGTACTTC.

The V and J genes are TRBV6-6 and TRBJ2-7; TRBD1 aligns across 9 bases. The CDR3 consists of 14 residues. V gave up 8 bases and J gave up 2 bases; unmatched junction bases: 7. Germline V CDR1 and CDR2: MNHNY, SVGAGI (reference sequence). As DNA, the CDR3 is TGTGCCAGCGGGTCGGACAGGGGCCCCTACGAGCAGTACTTC. Protein: CASGSDRGPYEQYF.

The CDR3 loop reads CSAGMTGTGGPYSNQPQHF. The CDR3, as DNA: TGCAGCGCTGGGATGACCGGGACAGGGGGCCCCTATAGCAATCAGCCCCAGCATTTT. The chain recombines TRBV29-1 with TRBJ1-5; 12 bases map to TRBD1. The V and J ends lost 7 bases and 0 bases, in that order; junction bases with no gene match: 16. The length of the CDR3 is 19 residues. Germline lookup yields CDR1 SQVTM and CDR2 ANQGSEA.

This clone appeared once. The V gene is TRBV7-9, the J gene TRBJ2-2; D gene ambiguous. Per germline, CDR1 SEHNR and CDR2 FQNEAQ (reference sequence). The CDR3 sequence is 13 residues long. V was cut by 5 bases and J by 7 bases, with 11 bases left in between. The CDR3 DNA is TGTGCCAGCAGCCAACACACGGGCGGGGAGCTGTTTTTT. Translated: CASSQHTGGELFF.

The chain uses TRBV7-3 and TRBJ1-1; D uncertain. The germline V and J ends were trimmed by 6 bases and 1 base, with 9 bases remaining between them. Germline CDR1 SGHTA, CDR2 FQGTGA. CDR3 size: 13 residues. The CDR3 reads CASRSGENTEAFF. CDR3 DNA: TGTGCCAGCAGGTCGGGAGAGAACACTGAAGCTTTCTTT.

The rearrangement links TRBV7-9 to TRBJ2-3; 9 nucleotides agree with TRBD1. Trimming removed 1 base from V and 5 bases from J; junction bases left unmatched: 1. The CDR3 extends over 14 amino acids. Germline V gives CDR1 SEHNR, CDR2 FQNEAQ (reference sequence). The CDR3 coding sequence is TGTGCCAGCAGCTTAGGGACAGGGGTAGATACGCAGTATTTT. It specifies CASSLGTGVDTQYF.

V is TRBV5-1 and J is TRBJ2-1, with a weak D call TRBD2 (5 bases). The germline V gene has CDR1 SGHRS and CDR2 YFSETQ. Trimming cost V 1 base and J 1 base, with 9 bases left between them. This CDR3 is 15 amino acids long. The CDR3, as DNA: TGCGCCAGCAGCTTGCTTACGGGGTCCTACAATGAGCAGTTCTTC. Encoded protein: CASSLLTGSYNEQFF.

The rearrangement joins TRBV7-8 to TRBJ2-7; 8 bases agree with TRBD1. Germline CDR1 is SGHVS and CDR2 is FQNEAQ. The V and J ends lost 4 bases and 3 bases, in that order; junction bases with no gene match: 5. The CDR3 is 14 residues long. This CDR3 is CASSSQQGGYEQYF. CDR3 nucleotide sequence: TGTGCCAGCAGCTCACAACAGGGGGGCTACGAGCAGTACTTC.

This chain links TRBV30 with TRBJ1-1; 7 nucleotides align to TRBD1. Trimming removed 8 bases from V and 1 base from J; junction bases left unmatched: 10. Germline-derived CDR1 and CDR2 are GTSNPN and SVGIG (reference sequence). The CDR3 sequence is 14 residues long. CDR3 sequence reads: CARRQGQKNTEAFF. CDR3 coding DNA: TGTGCCAGAAGACAGGGCCAAAAGAACACTGAAGCTTTCTTT. Variable domain in full (rest from reference TRBV30 and TRBJ1-1): SQTIHQWPATLVQPVGSPLSLECTVEGTSNPNLYWYRQAAGRGLQLLFYSVGIGQISSEVPQNLSASRPQDRQFILSSKKLLLSDSGFYLCARRQGQKNTEAFFGQGTRLTVV.

A single count supports this clone. This sample also contains other DNA sequences that code for the same CDR3. The chain joins TRBV30 to TRBJ1-5; 10 bases fit TRBD1. Trimming took 2 bases from V and 4 from J; bases not matched to a gene: 2. This CDR3 spans 14 amino acids. Germline V gene lookup returns CDR1 GTSNPN and CDR2 SVGIG (reference sequence). CDR3 residues: CAWSWTGGNQPQHF. CDR3 sequence (DNA): TGTGCCTGGAGTTGGACAGGGGGTAATCAGCCCCAGCATTTT.

This clone was recorded once. This chain connects TRBV19 to TRBJ2-6; D might be TRBD2 (6 bases). The CDR3 has 16 residues. Per germline, CDR1 LNHDA and CDR2 SQIVND (reference sequence). The ends were cut back, 3 bases at V and 2 bases at J, with 11 bases in the middle. The CDR3 DNA reads as TGTGCCAGTAGTATGAGGAGGGAAGCTGGGGCCAACGTCCTGACTTTC. Amino acid sequence: CASSMRREAGANVLTF.

This chain links TRBV11-3 with TRBJ2-1, with D perhaps TRBD2 (5 bases). Trimming shortened V by 5 bases and J by 7 bases, and 15 bases separated the two germline ends. There are 14 residues in the CDR3. The germline V gene encodes CDR1 SGHNT and CDR2 YENEEA. The CDR3 loop reads CASSPDGEQNEQFF. DNA of the CDR3: TGTGCCAGCAGCCCCGATGGGGAGCAGAATGAGCAGTTCTTC.

In this sample, this clone turned up a few times. This chain joins TRBV21-1 and TRBJ2-3; the table's D call, TRBD1, was not checked against the DNA. TRBV21-1 represents a pseudogene. This CDR3 comprises 15 residues. The CDR3 loop reads CASSKTWTATDTQYF. The CDR3 DNA reads TGTGCCAGCAGCAAAACCTGGACAGCCACAGATACGCAGTATTTT.

This clone was recorded a few times. This CDR3 reads CATEGASNQPQHF. CDR3 nucleotide sequence: TGTGCCACCGAGGGGGCTAGCAATCAGCCCCAGCATTTT. The V gene is TRBV10-3, the J gene TRBJ1-5; 7 bases line up with TRBD1. Trimming removed 10 bases from V and 0 bases from J; junction bases left unmatched: 3. The CDR3 loop spans 13 amino acids. Germline V CDR1 and CDR2: ENHRY, SYGVKD.